Listed here are 2 T cell receptor beta chains from one sample, sequenced in a study of CD8+ T cells in alopecia areata. Isolated RNA was reverse transcribed into cDNA used as the sequencing template. The assay was immunoSEQ multiplex PCR, and TCRdb's table has in-frame clones only and misses some. The sample shows 20,000 or so clones, none of them appearing just once. Researchers sorted pooled cutaneous lymph node cells on the basis of CD4, CD8alpha, NKG2D, NKG2ACE and other markers. Sequenced material: CD8+ T cells sorted from a lymph node. The receptors derive from a C3H/HeJ mouse with alopecia areata. The mouse line has the MHC haplotype H2-k.

This clone was seen repeatedly, ten times or more. Gene names follow the mouse nomenclature. The read falls 4 residues short of the CDR3 end, and the missing part is taken from the germline J gene. The identical CDR3 is also encoded by other nucleotide sequences in the sample. The V gene is TRBV14, the J gene TRBJ2-1; 8 bases map to TRBD1. V lost 2 bases to trimming and J lost 3 bases; unmatched junction nucleotides: 1. The CDR3 extends over 14 amino acids. CDR1 and CDR2 from the germline V gene are SGHDT and FRDEAV. The CDR3 sequence is CASSFGQGYAEQFF. The part of the CDR3 DNA that was read is TGTGCCAGCAGTTTTGGACAGGGCTATGCT.

In the case of this clone: Gene names are the mouse ones. The CDR3 spells CASDRDWGTYEQYF. The CDR3 bases that were read are TGTGCCAGCGACCGGGACTGGGGAACCTAT. The V call is TRBV13-2, the J call TRBJ2-7; 10 bases map to TRBD2. The read ends 4 residues early relative to the CDR3; the germline J gene fills the gap. Trimming took 6 bases from V and 2 from J; bases not matched to a gene: 5. The CDR3 runs 14 residues. The V gene's germline CDR1 is NNHNN and CDR2 SYGAGS (reference sequence).